This T cell receptor beta chain emerged from a study of blood T cell repertoires in COVID-19 (TCRdb year 2020). About the study as a whole: The collaborator samples originated in the United States, Italy and Spain and spanned the acute and convalescent phases of COVID-19. The repertoires were released in a freely available public database intended as a resource for research on the immune response to SARS-CoV-2. The samples were drawn from two sources: the first 160 participants of the ongoing ImmuneRACE study, and 1,000 to 1,500 subjects contributed by 6 global collaborators. The material from the prospective study consisted of cDNA or gDNA derived from T cells, B-cell-depleted T cells, or PBMCs. Deeply sampled blood TCRbeta repertoires from subjects exposed to, actively infected with, or recovered from COVID-19 were included in the dataset. Sample metadata almost always included a de-identified subject ID, COVID-19 status, age in years and sex. Where available, HLA class I and class II types were obtained from metadata supplied by the sample provider rather than from assay-based typing. Broader findings and caveats from the paper: The quantity of clinical and demographic metadata differed by source and by participant and was supplied without curation.

Worth noting for this clone: Its antigen is not yet known. Base qualities are not provided; no much larger clone lies one nucleotide away.

The collaborating institutions used their own protocols to collect whole blood in K2EDTA tubes. For TCRbeta analysis, collaborators shipped samples in one of three forms: frozen whole blood, isolated PBMCs, or DNA extracted from either of those sample types. V is clipped by 5 bases and J by 4 bases, and the sequence between their germline boundaries is 15 bases long. Sequences SGHAT (CDR1) and FQNNGV (CDR2) are obtained from the germline V gene. Including cysteine and phenylalanine, the CDR3 has 14 amino acids. CDR3 DNA is the only sequence kept; it has 42 bases, read in frame from the first base. TCRbeta CDR3 regions were amplified from genomic DNA by means of the immunoSEQ Assay, a bias-controlled multiplex PCR. The paper's processing steps were these. Within the assay, amplification of reference gene primers was used to estimate how many nucleated cells each sample contained. To quantify the absolute abundance of each unique TCRbeta CDR3 rearrangement, sequence reads were collapsed and filtered. For each sample, productive Simpson clonality was calculated as the square root of Simpson's diversity index across productive rearrangements. This immuneACCESS table, as held by TCRdb, lists in-frame sequences with V and J called but not all clones. Of the missing ones, under half trace to an unresolved V gene in checked studies; the others have no known cause. V, J and clone size were drawn from that table, and D and trimming were deduced from the DNA. This sample gives approximately 76,000 clones in total; 75% to 90% of them show up just once. The leading ten clones occupy about 40% of the sample.

Sequenced material: peripheral blood. This TCR came from a woman older than 75 with active or convalescent COVID-19. This sequence uses TRBV11-2 and TRBJ2-7, with no D gene named confidently. The sequenced DNA is TGTGCCAGCAGCCCCCTCACCGCCGGGTACGAGCAGTACTTC. This sequence encodes CASSPLTAGYEQYF.